One T cell receptor (beta chain) is described in this entry. Assay: immunoSEQ multiplex PCR; the TCRdb copy retains only in-frame clones and omits some. Of hundreds of clones in the sample, roughly 90% were seen once. This CDR3 is 15 amino acids long. The germline V gene encodes CDR1 SGHNT and CDR2 YYREEE (reference sequence). V lost 5 bases, J lost 5 bases, and 11 bases stayed unmatched. The record originates from a study of chemoradiotherapy in HPV16-positive cancers. The sequence was collected from a human donor with HPV-associated anogenital cancer. The sample here was tumor tissue, taken from a patient who underwent chemoradiotherapy. The chain carries TRBV5-4 and TRBJ2-5, with 8 positions matching TRBD2. This chain's CDR3 is CASRGEAGEGETQYF. The CDR3 bases are TGTGCCAGCAGAGGGGAAGCGGGGGAAGGGGAGACCCAGTACTTC.